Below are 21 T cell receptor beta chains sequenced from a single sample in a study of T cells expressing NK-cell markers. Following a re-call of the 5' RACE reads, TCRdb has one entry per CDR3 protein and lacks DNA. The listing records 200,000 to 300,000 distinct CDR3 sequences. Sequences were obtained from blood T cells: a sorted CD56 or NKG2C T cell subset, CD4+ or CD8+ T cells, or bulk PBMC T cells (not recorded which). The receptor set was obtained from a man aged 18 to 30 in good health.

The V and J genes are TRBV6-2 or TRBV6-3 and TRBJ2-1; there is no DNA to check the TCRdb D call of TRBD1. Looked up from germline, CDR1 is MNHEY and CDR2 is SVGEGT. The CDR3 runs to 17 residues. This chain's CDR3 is CASRPLKGQGRINEQFF.

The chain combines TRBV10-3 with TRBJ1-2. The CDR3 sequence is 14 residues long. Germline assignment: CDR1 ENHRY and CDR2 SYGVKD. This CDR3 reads CAIGSTELGGGYTF.

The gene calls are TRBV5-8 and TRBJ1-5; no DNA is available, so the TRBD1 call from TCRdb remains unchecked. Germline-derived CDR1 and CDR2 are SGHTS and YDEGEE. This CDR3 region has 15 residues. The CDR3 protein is CASSPPARGNQPQHF.

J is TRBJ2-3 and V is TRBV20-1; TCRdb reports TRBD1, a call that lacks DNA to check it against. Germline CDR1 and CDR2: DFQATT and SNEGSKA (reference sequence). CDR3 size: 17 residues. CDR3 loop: CSAPPRSGPLSTDTQYF.

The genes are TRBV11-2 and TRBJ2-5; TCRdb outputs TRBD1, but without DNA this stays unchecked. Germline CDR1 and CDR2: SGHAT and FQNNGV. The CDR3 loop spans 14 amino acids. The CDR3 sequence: CASSSPGHPRAQYF.

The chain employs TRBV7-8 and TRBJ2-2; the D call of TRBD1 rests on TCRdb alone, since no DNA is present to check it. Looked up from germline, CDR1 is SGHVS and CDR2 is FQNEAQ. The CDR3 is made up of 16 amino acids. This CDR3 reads CASSQTGDLYTGELFF.

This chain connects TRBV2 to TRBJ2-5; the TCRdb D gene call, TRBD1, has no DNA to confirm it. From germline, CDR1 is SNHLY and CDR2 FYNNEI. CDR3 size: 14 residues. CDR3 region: CASSALQGRETQYF. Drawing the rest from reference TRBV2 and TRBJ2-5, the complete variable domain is EPEVTQTPSHQVTQMGQEVILRCVPISNHLYFYWYRQILGQKVEFLVSFYNNEISEKSEIFDDQFSVERPDGSNFTLKIRSTKLEDSAMYFCASSALQGRETQYFGPGTRLLVL.

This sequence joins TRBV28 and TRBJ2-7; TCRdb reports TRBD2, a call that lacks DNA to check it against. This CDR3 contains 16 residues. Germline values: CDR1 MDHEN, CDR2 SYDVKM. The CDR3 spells CASSGPSGFFSYEQYF.

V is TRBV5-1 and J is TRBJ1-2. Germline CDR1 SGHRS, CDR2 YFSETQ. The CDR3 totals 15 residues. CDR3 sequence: CASSLSLRDSDGYTF.

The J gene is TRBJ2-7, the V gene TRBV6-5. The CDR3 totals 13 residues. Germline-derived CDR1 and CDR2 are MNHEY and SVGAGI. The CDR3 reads CASSYASSYEQYF.

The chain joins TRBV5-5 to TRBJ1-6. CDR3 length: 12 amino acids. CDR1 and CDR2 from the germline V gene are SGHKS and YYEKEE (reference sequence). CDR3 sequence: CASSPANSPLHF.

CDR3 protein: CAASPGHTQYF. The gene calls are TRBV10-3 and TRBJ2-3; TCRdb proposes TRBD1, but this gene call is untestable without DNA. CDR3 length equals 11 residues. Germline V gene lookup returns CDR1 ENHRY and CDR2 SYGVKD.

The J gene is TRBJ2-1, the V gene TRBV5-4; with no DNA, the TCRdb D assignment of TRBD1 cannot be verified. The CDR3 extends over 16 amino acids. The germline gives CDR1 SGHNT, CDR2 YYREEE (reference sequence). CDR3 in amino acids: CASSQVQGARYNEQFF. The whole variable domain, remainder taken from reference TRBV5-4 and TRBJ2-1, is ETGVTQSPTHLIKTRGQQVTLRCSSQSGHNTVSWYQQALGQGPQFIFQYYREEENGRGNFPPRFSGLQFPNYSSELNVNALELDDSALYLCASSQVQGARYNEQFFGPGTRLTVL.

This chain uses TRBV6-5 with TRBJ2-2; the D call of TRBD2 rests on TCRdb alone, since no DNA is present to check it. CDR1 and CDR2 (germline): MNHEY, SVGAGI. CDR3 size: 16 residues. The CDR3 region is CASSYSRLVNTGELFF.

The CDR3 loop reads CASSFGGGGNQPQHF. The chain joins TRBV5-5 to TRBJ1-5; as DNA is missing, the TRBD1 call by TCRdb cannot be tested. Germline lookup yields CDR1 SGHKS and CDR2 YYEKEE (reference sequence). The CDR3 extends over 15 amino acids.

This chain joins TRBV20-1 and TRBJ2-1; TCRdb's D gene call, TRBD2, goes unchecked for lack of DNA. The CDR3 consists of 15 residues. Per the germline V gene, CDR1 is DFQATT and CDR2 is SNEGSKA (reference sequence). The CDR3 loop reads CSARAVEGSWDEQFF.

CDR3 sequence reads: CASRNGEQGRNEQFF. The rearrangement links TRBV6-2 or TRBV6-3 to TRBJ2-1; without DNA, the TCRdb call of TRBD1 cannot be checked. The CDR3 length is 15 residues. CDR1 and CDR2 (germline): MNHEY, SVGEGT.

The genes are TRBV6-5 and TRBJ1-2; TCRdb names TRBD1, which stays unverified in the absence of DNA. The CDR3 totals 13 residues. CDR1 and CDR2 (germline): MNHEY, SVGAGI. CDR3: CASSYRGKAGYTF.

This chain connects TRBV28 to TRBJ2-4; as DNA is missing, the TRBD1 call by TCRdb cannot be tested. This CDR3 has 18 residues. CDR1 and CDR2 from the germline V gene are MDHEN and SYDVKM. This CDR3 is CASRPGGAAQIAKNIQYF. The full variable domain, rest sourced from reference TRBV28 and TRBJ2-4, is DVKVTQSSRYLVKRTGEKVFLECVQDMDHENMFWYRQDPGLGLRLIYFSYDVKMKEKGDIPEGYSVSREKKERFSLILESASTNQTSMYLCASRPGGAAQIAKNIQYFGAGTRLSVL.

The CDR3 loop is CASSPRYGLGANVLTF. This chain uses TRBV11-2 with TRBJ2-6. Germline assignment: CDR1 SGHAT and CDR2 FQNNGV. The length of the CDR3 is 16 residues.

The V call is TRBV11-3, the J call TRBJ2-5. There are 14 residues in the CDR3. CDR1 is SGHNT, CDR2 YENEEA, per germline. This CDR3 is CASSLSSRRETQYF.